These T cell receptor beta chains were read from a single sample in a study of shared clonotypes between healthy human individuals. Sequenced by immunoSEQ multiplex PCR; TCRdb stores in-frame clones only, minus some. The sample includes about 1.9 million clones, 85% to 95% of them seen just once. The sample consisted of naive CD8+ T cells from PBMCs. All receptors come from a man between 18 and 29 years old in good health. Some clones in this sample may be carry-over from other donors' samples. Each CDR3 is given with its conserved first and last residue. The D gene is left open where the match is weak. The size field is filled for only some rows; it gives once, few, many or a size class.

CDR3 DNA	CDR3 protein	V gene	clone size	D gene	J gene
TGTGCCAGCAGCTTCGGTTCTGCGGTCGAGCAGTTCTTC	CASSFGSAVEQFF	TRBV5-6	.	.	TRBJ2-1
TGTGCCAGCAGCCGAGTCCCGGTTGAGGAAGCTTTCTTT	CASSRVPVEEAFF	TRBV16	.	.	TRBJ1-1
TGTGCCAGCAGTCCCCGAACAGGGGTAAATGGACTAGCGGCGGCAGATACGCAGTATTTT	CASSPRTGVNGLAAADTQYF	TRBV27	.	TRBD2	TRBJ2-3
TGTGCCAGCAGCTTAGCCCGAGGGACACCTCTCTCCTACAATGAGCAGTTCTTC	CASSLARGTPLSYNEQFF	TRBV7-3	.	.	TRBJ2-1
TGTGCCAGTGTTGACAGGGGGAGGGTTGAGCAGTTCTTC	CASVDRGRVEQFF	TRBV19	.	TRBD1	TRBJ2-1
TGTGCCAGCAGTTTACGTGGGGCCGGAAACACCATATATTTT	CASSLRGAGNTIYF	TRBV27	.	.	TRBJ1-3
TGTGCCAGCAGCTTAGAGCGGCAGAACACTGAAGCTTTCTTT	CASSLERQNTEAFF	TRBV7-9	once	.	TRBJ1-1
TGTGCCAGCAGTATAATAGCGGGAGGCTACGAGCAGTACTTC	CASSIIAGGYEQYF	TRBV27	.	TRBD2	TRBJ2-7
TGTGTCAGTAGTGGGGGGTTGGAACAGCCCCAGCATTTT	CVSSGGLEQPQHF	TRBV19	.	.	TRBJ1-5
TGCGCCAGCAGTGAACGCACTCGAGGAGAGACCCAGTACTTC	CASSERTRGETQYF	TRBV10-1	.	.	TRBJ2-5
TGTGCCAGCAGGTCCCCCAGAGACACTGAAGCTTTCTTT	CASRSPRDTEAFF	TRBV6-5	.	.	TRBJ1-1
TGTGCCAGCACCATAGGGAGTGAAAAACTGTTTTTT	CASTIGSEKLFF	TRBV7-9	.	.	TRBJ1-4
TGTGCCAGTAGTATAACGCCAAATGAGCAGTTCTTC	CASSITPNEQFF	TRBV19	once	.	TRBJ2-1
TGCGCCAGCAGCCAAGAGCGGCAGGTATCCTACGAGCAGTACTTC	CASSQERQVSYEQYF	TRBV4-3	.	.	TRBJ2-7
TGTGCCAGCTCAGAGGCGGAAAGCTCCTACGAGCAGTACTTC	CASSEAESSYEQYF	TRBV18	.	.	TRBJ2-7
TGTGCCACCAGCCCCCGTTTCGGACAGGGGTTAAACATTCAGTACTTC	CATSPRFGQGLNIQYF	TRBV15	.	TRBD1	TRBJ2-4
TGTGCCAGTAGTATATCTGACGAAAGAAGCTCCTACGAGCAGTACTTC	CASSISDERSSYEQYF	TRBV19	.	.	TRBJ2-7
TGCAGCGTTGAAGATATGCTCTACGAGCAGTACTTC	CSVEDMLYEQYF	TRBV29-1	.	.	TRBJ2-7
TGTGCCAGCAGCTTAGTCGTTGACGACTCCTACGAGCAGTACTTC	CASSLVVDDSYEQYF	TRBV7-6	once	.	TRBJ2-7
TGTGCCAGCAGCGTAGGGACTAGCGGGAGGAGCATTCAGTACTTC	CASSVGTSGRSIQYF	TRBV9	.	TRBD2	TRBJ2-4
TGTGCCAGCAGTGATTGGGGGACAGGGGGCTATGGCTACACCTTC	CASSDWGTGGYGYTF	TRBV25-1	.	TRBD1	TRBJ1-2
TGCGCCAGCAGCTCGGACAGGGTCTACGAGCAGTACTTC	CASSSDRVYEQYF	TRBV5-1	.	TRBD1	TRBJ2-7
TGTGCCAGCAGCTTCGAGGGGGCAGCTTACACTAATCAGCCCCAGCATTTT	CASSFEGAAYTNQPQHF	TRBV7-6	.	TRBD1	TRBJ1-5
TGTGCCAGCAGCTTAGTCGGGACAGGGGGCAGGGAGACCCAGTACTTC	CASSLVGTGGRETQYF	TRBV7-8	.	TRBD1	TRBJ2-5
TGCGCCAGCAGACGGATTGGGGGGGGCACTAATGAAAAACTGTTTTTT	CASRRIGGGTNEKLFF	TRBV10-2	once	.	TRBJ1-4
TGTGCCAGCAGCCCCTCCAGGGATACGCAGTATTTT	CASSPSRDTQYF	TRBV7-9	.	.	TRBJ2-3
TGTGCCAGCAGCTTAGGTGTCGGGACAGGGATCAGCGAGCAGTACTTC	CASSLGVGTGISEQYF	TRBV11-2	.	TRBD1	TRBJ2-7
TGTGCCAGCAGTGAGACAGGAAGGATAGCCAAAAACATTCAGTACTTC	CASSETGRIAKNIQYF	TRBV2	.	.	TRBJ2-4